This passage covers 19 T cell receptor beta chains from one sample sequenced in a study of blood T cells in healthy people across ages. Through a sample-barcoded 5' primer and a J-beta primer mix, a second PCR was run for 7 to 11 cycles. One entry per CDR3 protein, called by TCRdb with MiXCR from the 5' RACE reads. The repertoire consists of about 1,400,000 distinct CDR3 sequences, with around 42% occurring once and the leading ten covering less than 8%. Sequenced material: blood. These receptors came from a woman aged 18-35 years in good health.

The rearrangement joins TRBV29-1 to TRBJ1-2, with 7 bases matching TRBD1. The length of the CDR3 is 14 residues. Trimming cost V 0 bases and J 2 bases; bases outside gene matches: 3. Germline-derived CDR1 and CDR2 are SQVTM and ANQGSEA. This CDR3 is CSVEEGTVNYGYTF. In DNA, the CDR3 is TGCAGCGTTGAAGAAGGGACAGTCAACTATGGCTACACCTTC. The complete variable domain, with remaining parts taken from reference TRBV29-1 and TRBJ1-2, reads SAVISQKPSRDICQRGTSLTIQCQVDSQVTMMFWYRQQPGQSLTLIATANQGSEATYESGFVIDKFPISRPNLTFSTLTVSNMSPEDSSIYLCSVEEGTVNYGYTFGSGTRLTVV.

This clonotype was counted only a few times. The V and J genes are TRBV20-1 and TRBJ1-4, with D maybe TRBD1 (5 bases). CDR1 is DFQATT and CDR2 is SNEGSKA in the germline V gene (reference sequence). V was pared by 8 bases and J by 3 bases, with 10 bases between. This CDR3 comprises 12 residues. CDR3 loop: CSTGRPNEKLFF. CDR3 DNA: TGCAGTACGGGACGGCCTAATGAAAAACTGTTTTTT.

This clonotype was observed a handful of times. V usage is TRBV20-1 and J usage is TRBJ1-2; no definite D call. There are 11 residues in the CDR3. Germline values: CDR1 DFQATT, CDR2 SNEGSKA (reference sequence). V was pared by 3 bases and J by 4 bases, with 6 bases between. The CDR3, as DNA: TGCAGTGCTAGGCTAGGCTATGGCTACACCTTC. Translated: CSARLGYGYTF.

This chain connects TRBV7-2 to TRBJ1-5, with 7 bases aligning to TRBD1. Germline CDR1 reads SGHTA; CDR2 reads FQGNSA. There are 15 residues in the CDR3. V lost 2 bases to trimming and J lost 6 bases; unmatched junction nucleotides: 7. The CDR3 DNA is TGTGCCAGCAGCTTAAGACAGGGAACCGGTCAGCCCCAGCATTTT. It is translated as CASSLRQGTGQPQHF.

This clonotype has more than one count but fewer than ten. This chain uses TRBV20-1 with TRBJ1-1; D ambiguous. Germline CDR1 is DFQATT and CDR2 is SNEGSKA (reference sequence). The CDR3 sequence is 9 residues long. The CDR3 sequence: CSDSSEAFF. CDR3 nucleotides: TGCAGCGATAGTTCTGAAGCTTTCTTT.

This clonotype was seen only a few times. The chain recombines TRBV6-2 or TRBV6-3 with TRBJ2-1; D unresolved. This CDR3 has 13 residues. V dropped 6 bases and J dropped 8 bases, with 14 bases sitting between them. Germline V CDR1 and CDR2: MNHEY, SVGEGT. As DNA, the CDR3 is TGTGCCAGCAGAACGGGCCTCCTCGATGAGCAGTTCTTC. It yields the protein CASRTGLLDEQFF.

The sample holds a few counts of this clonotype. The gene calls are TRBV25-1 and TRBJ2-1; D is possibly TRBD1 (6 bases). Germline V gives CDR1 MGHDK, CDR2 SYGVNS. Trimming removed 8 bases from V and 9 bases from J, with 20 bases in between. There are 14 residues in the CDR3. CDR3 DNA: TGTGCCAGCCAAGATCTTACAGGGCTCGGTGAGCAGTTCTTC. This sequence encodes CASQDLTGLGEQFF.

The chain uses TRBV20-1 and TRBJ2-4; perhaps TRBD2 as D (6 bases). The CDR3 loop spans 13 amino acids. In germline, CDR1 is DFQATT, CDR2 SNEGSKA (reference sequence). The V gene lost 5 bases and the J gene lost 2 bases, with 10 bases spanning the gap. This CDR3 is CSAWGVTKNIQYF. CDR3 bases: TGCAGTGCTTGGGGGGTGACCAAAAACATTCAGTACTTC.

The chain links TRBV7-9 to TRBJ2-1; 8 nucleotides agree with TRBD2. J gave up 6 bases and V 2 bases, and 9 bases lay outside the gene matches. The CDR3 runs to 16 residues. The V gene's germline CDR1 is SEHNR and CDR2 FQNEAQ (reference sequence). CDR3 bases: TGTGCCAGCAGCTTAAAGGCGCGGGGGGCGAGCAATGAGCAGTTCTTC. It encodes CASSLKARGASNEQFF.

This clonotype was observed a few times. The rearrangement uses TRBV7-2 and TRBJ2-5, with 10 positions matching TRBD2. The DNA end is a closer match to TRBJ2-7, so the J assignment may be wrong. The CDR3 spans 16 residues. Germline V CDR1 and CDR2: SGHTA, FQGNSA. The CDR3: CASSLVGAGGPHEQYF. The CDR3 nucleotides read TGTGCCAGCAGCTTAGTGGGAGCGGGAGGGCCCCACGAGCAGTACTTC.

The V and J genes are TRBV10-3 and TRBJ1-1; D is perhaps TRBD1 (6 bases). The CDR3 runs 13 residues. V was trimmed by 6 bases and J by 2 bases, leaving 10 bases between them. CDR1 and CDR2 from the germline V gene are ENHRY and SYGVKD. CDR3 DNA: TGTGCCATCAGGAGGACAGTCAACACTGAAGCTTTCTTT. It is translated as CAIRRTVNTEAFF.

The rearrangement links TRBV6-1 to TRBJ2-5, with 8 bases that match TRBD2. This CDR3 region has 14 residues. The ends lost 4 bases at V and 5 bases at J; junction bases unmatched: 6. Germline-derived CDR1 and CDR2 are MNHNS and SASEGT. This chain's CDR3 is CASSVSGMGETQYF. The CDR3 DNA follows: TGTGCCAGCAGTGTTAGCGGGATGGGTGAGACCCAGTACTTC.

In regard to this clonotype: This may arise from a read error, as a much more abundant clone is one base away. The chain has TRBV5-1 and TRBJ2-1; the match to TRBD2 covers 12 bases. Germline V gene data show CDR1 as SGHRS and CDR2 as YFSETQ. The CDR3 sequence is 15 residues long. The DNA of the CDR3 is TGCGCCAACAGCCCCCTAGCGGGAGGGCCTAATGAGCAGTTCTTC. It is translated as CANSPLAGGPNEQFF.

This chain connects TRBV5-4 to TRBJ1-2, with D maybe TRBD1 (5 bases). The germline V and J ends were trimmed by 2 bases and 2 bases, with 19 bases remaining between them. The V gene's germline CDR1 is SGHNT and CDR2 YYREEE (reference sequence). CDR3 length: 17 residues. CDR3 loop: CASSLARDSLSNYGYTF. The DNA for the CDR3 is TGTGCCAGCAGCTTAGCGAGGGACTCGCTGTCGAACTATGGCTACACCTTC.

The V call is TRBV29-1, the J call TRBJ1-1; D is perhaps TRBD1 (5 bases). Germline CDR1 reads SQVTM; CDR2 reads ANQGSEA. Trimming removed 4 bases from V and 1 base from J, with 25 bases in between. The CDR3 loop spans 18 amino acids. The CDR3 DNA sequence: TGCAGCGTTGGAACGGTTGGATCCGGGGGATTAAAGAACACTGAAGCTTTCTTT. Amino acids: CSVGTVGSGGLKNTEAFF. The full variable domain, rest sourced from reference TRBV29-1 and TRBJ1-1, is SAVISQKPSRDICQRGTSLTIQCQVDSQVTMMFWYRQQPGQSLTLIATANQGSEATYESGFVIDKFPISRPNLTFSTLTVSNMSPEDSSIYLCSVGTVGSGGLKNTEAFFGQGTRLTVV.

The V gene is TRBV12-5, the J gene TRBJ2-5, with D possibly being TRBD2 (6 bases). With 6 bases removed from V and 0 bases from J, the gap between germline ends came to 20 bases. This CDR3 region has 17 residues. Germline lookup yields CDR1 LGHNT and CDR2 FRNRAP. CDR3 coding DNA: TGTGCTAGTGGGCAGGGTGGCGGGGAACCGTACCAAGAGACCCAGTACTTC. Its protein is CASGQGGGEPYQETQYF. Combining the CDR3 with reference TRBV12-5 and TRBJ2-5 gives the whole variable domain DARVTQTPRHKVTEMGQEVTMRCQPILGHNTVFWYRQTMMQGLELLAYFRNRAPLDDSGMPKDRFSAEMPDATLATLKIQPSEPRDSAVYFCASGQGGGEPYQETQYFGPGTRLLVL.

There are a few counts of this clonotype. This sequence joins TRBV9 and TRBJ1-2; D is perhaps TRBD1 (6 bases). V dropped 3 bases and J dropped 0 bases, with 9 bases sitting between them. The CDR3 runs to 14 residues. Germline V gene lookup returns CDR1 SGDLS and CDR2 YYNGEE. CDR3 bases: TGTGCCAGCAGCGGACAGGTGGCTAACTATGGCTACACCTTC. This sequence encodes CASSGQVANYGYTF.

In this sample, this clonotype turned up a few times. The chain links TRBV6-5 to TRBJ2-5; 7 bases agree with TRBD1. The V and J ends lost 5 bases and 2 bases, in that order; junction bases with no gene match: 5. The CDR3 loop spans 14 amino acids. Per the germline V gene, CDR1 is MNHEY and CDR2 is SVGAGI. Here the CDR3 reads CASSTLGQQETQYF. DNA of the CDR3: TGTGCCAGCAGTACCCTGGGACAGCAAGAGACCCAGTACTTC.

This clonotype showed up many times. The rearrangement uses TRBV5-6 and TRBJ2-1; 12 bases align to TRBD2. CDR1 is SGHDT, CDR2 YYEEEE, per germline. The length of the CDR3 is 15 residues. Unmatched junction bases numbered 3, after V lost 1 base and J lost 7 bases. CDR3 sequence: CASSLRLAGENEQFF. In DNA form, the CDR3 reads TGTGCCAGCAGCTTGCGACTAGCGGGGGAGAATGAGCAGTTCTTC.